One and the same sample provided the 18 T cell receptor beta chains below, sequenced in a study of T cell repertoires in cytomegalovirus infection. Their antigen targets remain unknown. From the reads, TCRdb called clonotypes with MiXCR, one entry per CDR3 protein. The table lists around 900,000 distinct CDR3 sequences, around a third of them singletons. Here the sequenced sample was cultured CD8+ T cells from PBMCs, taken from culture after CMV antigen stimulation. The receptors were sampled from a human donor in good health (CMV status not recorded). Some clones in this sample may be carry-over from other donors' samples.

The V and J genes are TRBV27 and TRBJ1-5; TRBD1 is a possible D gene (6 bases). Deletions cut 2 bases from V and 5 bases from J, with 10 bases between. Per the germline V gene, CDR1 is MNHEY and CDR2 is SMNVEV (reference sequence). This CDR3 contains 14 residues. The CDR3 reads CASSLQGRYQPQHF. The CDR3 DNA reads TGTGCCAGCAGTTTACAGGGGAGGTATCAGCCCCAGCATTTT.

This clonotype has at least ten counts. The chain couples TRBV12-3 or TRBV12-4 to TRBJ2-1; D is undetermined. The CDR3 totals 14 residues. Trimming shortened V by 3 bases and J by 5 bases, and 11 bases separated the two germline ends. The CDR3 DNA is TGTGCCAGCAGTTTGGGATTTGAGAACAATGAGCAGTTCTTC. The encoded protein is CASSLGFENNEQFF.

This clonotype is a singleton in its sample. The chain employs TRBV6-1 and TRBJ2-7; unclear D gene. The germline V and J ends were trimmed by 10 bases and 5 bases, with 9 bases remaining between them. The CDR3 loop spans 10 amino acids. CDR1 and CDR2 (germline): MNHNS, SASEGT. Written as DNA, the CDR3 is TGTGCCACCTACTACGACGAGCAGTACGTC. This codes for CATYYDEQYV.

The genes are TRBV11-2 and TRBJ2-7; D assignment may be TRBD1 or TRBD2 (6 bases each). CDR1 is SGHAT and CDR2 is FQNNGV in the germline V gene. The CDR3 covers 14 residues. V lost 6 bases and J 4 bases, leaving 16 bases between the germline ends. The CDR3 protein is CASRSGRGVYEQYF. CDR3 nucleotide sequence: TGTGCCAGCAGAAGTGGTAGGGGGGTTTACGAGCAGTACTTC. Full variable domain (missing parts from reference TRBV11-2 and TRBJ2-7): EAGVAQSPRYKIIEKRQSVAFWCNPISGHATLYWYQQILGQGPKLLIQFQNNGVVDDSQLPKDRFSAERLKGVDSTLKIQPAKLEDSAVYLCASRSGRGVYEQYFGPGTRLTVT.

This clonotype was picked up one time. The junction departs from germline at one end; a sequencing error may be responsible. The chain employs TRBV19 and TRBJ1-1; maybe TRBD1 (6 bases). Germline V gives CDR1 LNHDA, CDR2 SQIVND (reference sequence). The length of the CDR3 is 15 residues. The CDR3 loop is CASSFTGTRGTETFF. CDR3 nucleotide sequence: TGTGCCAGTAGTTTCACAGGGACCCGGGGCACTGAAACTTTCTTT.

This clonotype turned up a few times. The chain has TRBV27 and TRBJ2-3, with TRBD2 identical over 9 bases. J was trimmed by 4 bases and V by 3 bases; bases with no gene match: 5. CDR1 MNHEY and CDR2 SMNVEV come from the germline V gene (reference sequence). The CDR3 loop spans 15 amino acids. The CDR3 reads CASSFLAGAPDTQYF. The CDR3 bases are TGTGCCAGCAGTTTTTTAGCGGGGGCCCCAGATACGCAGTATTTT.

Only a few counts were recorded for this clonotype. V gene TRBV7-2 combines with J gene TRBJ1-2, with a possible D match to TRBD1 (5 bases). Trimming cost V 1 base and J 0 bases, with 15 bases left between them. The germline gives CDR1 SGHTA, CDR2 FQGNSA. The CDR3 is made up of 17 amino acids. The CDR3 loop is CASSLEAGVLANYGYTF. CDR3 nucleotides: TGTGCCAGCAGCTTAGAAGCGGGGGTGTTAGCTAACTATGGCTACACCTTC.

The V and J genes are TRBV20-1 and TRBJ2-1, with TRBD2 identical over 9 bases. From germline, CDR1 is DFQATT and CDR2 SNEGSKA (reference sequence). This CDR3 region has 15 residues. J lost 1 base, V lost 3 bases, and 4 bases had no gene match. The CDR3 DNA follows: TGCAGTGCTAGGGAAGCGGGGGGATCCTACAATGAGCAGTTCTTC. Translated: CSAREAGGSYNEQFF.

In its sample, this clonotype was seen many times. The CDR3 protein is CASSLAVTYEQYV. In DNA, the CDR3 is TGTGCCAGCAGCTTAGCAGTTACCTACGAGCAGTACGTC. This chain links TRBV7-2 with TRBJ2-7; D gene unclear. Trimming cost V 0 bases and J 2 bases, with 5 bases left between them. Germline CDR1 and CDR2: SGHTA and FQGNSA. There are 13 residues in the CDR3.

This clonotype was seen many times. V and J are TRBV7-6 and TRBJ1-1; D may be TRBD1 (6 bases). The V gene lost 5 bases and the J gene lost 6 bases, with 28 bases spanning the gap. Germline CDR1 is SGHVS and CDR2 is FNYEAQ. There are 18 residues in the CDR3. CDR3 nucleotide sequence: TGTGCCAGCAGCCTCTACTCTAGGGACACCTACGAGCACCCTGAAGCTTTCTTT. Translation: CASSLYSRDTYEHPEAFF.

This clonotype was observed a single time. A much larger clone is a single base away; this may be a read error. The J gene is TRBJ1-5, the V gene TRBV7-8; D perhaps matches TRBD1 (5 bases). In germline, CDR1 is SGHVS, CDR2 FQNEAQ. There are 16 residues in the CDR3. The CDR3 protein is CANSFRTGRINQPQHF. CDR3 DNA sequence: TGTGCCAACAGCTTTCGCACAGGCCGCATTAATCAGCCCCAGCATTTT. Full variable domain (outside the CDR3, taken from reference TRBV7-8 and TRBJ1-5): GAGVSQSPRYKVAKRGQDVALRCDPISGHVSLFWYQQALGQGPEFLTYFQNEAQLDKSGLPSDRFFAERPEGSVSTLKIQRTQQEDSAVYLCANSFRTGRINQPQHFGDGTRLSIL.

This clonotype was observed a handful of times. The rearrangement uses TRBV2 and TRBJ2-7; D is ambiguous. Trimming cost V 5 bases and J 4 bases, with 15 bases left between them. CDR1 and CDR2 (germline): SNHLY, FYNNEI. The CDR3 is made up of 14 amino acids. The CDR3 protein is CASSRAPKAYEQYV. CDR3 nucleotide sequence: TGTGCCAGCAGTCGGGCCCCCAAGGCTTACGAGCAGTACGTC.

Concerning this clonotype itself: A single base separates this from a much larger clone, so it may be a read error. The V gene is TRBV7-6, the J gene TRBJ2-1, with TRBD2 matching over 10 bases. CDR1 SGHVS and CDR2 FNYEAQ come from the germline V gene. CDR3 size: 17 residues. For the CDR3, the DNA is TGTGCCAGCAGCTCTAGCGGGGGCCCCTCCCCCTACAATGGGCAGTTCTTC. The encoded protein is CASSSSGGPSPYNGQFF.

This clonotype appeared many times. The chain recombines TRBV7-7 with TRBJ2-2; a possible D gene is TRBD2 (5 bases). The CDR3 length is 12 residues. The germline V gene encodes CDR1 SSHAT and CDR2 FNYEAQ (reference sequence). For the CDR3, the DNA is TGTGCTCTAGTCGCGAGGGCCGGGGAGCTGTTTTTT. Its translation: CALVARAGELFF.

This clonotype was counted at least ten times. The chain couples TRBV12-3 or TRBV12-4 to TRBJ1-2, with 7 bases fitting TRBD1. The CDR3 loop spans 14 amino acids. Trimming took 7 bases from V and 6 from J; bases not matched to a gene: 11. As DNA, the CDR3 is TGTGCCAGCACATCGAGTCAGGGGGTCGATGGCTACACCTTC. The encoded protein is CASTSSQGVDGYTF.

The sample holds many counts of this clonotype. The rearrangement uses TRBV10-3 and TRBJ2-2; TRBD2 matches at 8 bases. With 11 bases clipped from V and 0 bases from J, the junction kept 5 bases outside the gene matches. From germline, CDR1 is ENHRY and CDR2 SYGVKD. This CDR3 contains 14 residues. The chain's CDR3 is CASSTSANTGELFF. The CDR3 bases are TGTGCCTCCTCGACTAGCGCGAACACCGGGGAGCTGTTTTTT.

The V call is TRBV2, the J call TRBJ1-2; 12 nucleotides line up with TRBD1. The germline CDR1 and CDR2 sequences are SNHLY and FYNNEI. CDR3 length equals 22 residues. The ends lost 8 bases at V and 0 bases at J; junction bases unmatched: 25. The DNA of the CDR3 is TGTGCCAGCGAGGGACAGCATCAAACATTGTGGGGACAGGGGGCGACTAACTATGGCTACACCTTC. As protein: CASEGQHQTLWGQGATNYGYTF.

The chain employs TRBV6-1 and TRBJ2-5; tentative D call: TRBD1 (7 bases). The CDR3 length is 13 residues. V lost 6 bases and J lost 7, with 15 bases in between. CDR1 is MNHNS, CDR2 SASEGT, per germline. The CDR3 reads CASRTGRAGTQYF. The CDR3 nucleotides read TGTGCCAGCAGGACAGGGAGAGCGGGGACCCAGTACTTC.